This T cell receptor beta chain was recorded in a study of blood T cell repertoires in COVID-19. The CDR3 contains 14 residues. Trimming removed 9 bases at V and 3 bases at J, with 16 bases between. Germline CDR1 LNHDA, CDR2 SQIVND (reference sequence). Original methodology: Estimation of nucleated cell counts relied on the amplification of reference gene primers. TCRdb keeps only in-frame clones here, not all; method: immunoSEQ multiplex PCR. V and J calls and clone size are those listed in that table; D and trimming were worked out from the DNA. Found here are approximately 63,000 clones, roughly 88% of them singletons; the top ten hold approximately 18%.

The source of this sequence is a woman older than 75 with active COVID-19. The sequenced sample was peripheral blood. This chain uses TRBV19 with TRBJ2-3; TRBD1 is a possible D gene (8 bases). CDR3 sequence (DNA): TGTGCCAGCGCTGACAGGGGAGGGACAGATACGCAGTATTTT. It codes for CASADRGGTDTQYF. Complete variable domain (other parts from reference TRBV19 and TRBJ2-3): DGGITQSPKYLFRKEGQNVTLSCEQNLNHDAMYWYRQDPGQGLRLIYYSQIVNDFQKGDIAEGYSVSREKKESFPLTVTSAQKNPTAFYLCASADRGGTDTQYFGPGTRLTVL.